There are many counts of the clone carrying this TCR beta chain. RNA transcripts served as the template for amplifying TCR beta CDR3 regions. The TCR CDR3 first-round RT-PCR relied on the HTBI primer set. TCRdb independently ran MiXCR on the multiplex PCR reads; one entry per CDR3 protein. Of roughly 150,000 distinct CDR3 sequences in the sample, 9.4% were seen once. These data originate in a study of T cells in Graves' hyperthyroidism and ophthalmopathy. The material sequenced was blood. This receptor was obtained from a woman between 18 and 30 years old with Graves' hyperthyroidism that later progressed to Graves' ophthalmopathy.

CDR3 amino acids: CSASVNEKTQYF. The CDR3 coding sequence is TGCAGTGCTAGTGTGAATGAAAAGACCCAGTACTTC. V is TRBV20-1 and J is TRBJ2-5; D unclear. The CDR3 is 12 residues long. Trimming removed 3 bases from V and 6 bases from J, with 11 bases in between. Germline loops: CDR1 DFQATT, CDR2 SNEGSKA (reference sequence).